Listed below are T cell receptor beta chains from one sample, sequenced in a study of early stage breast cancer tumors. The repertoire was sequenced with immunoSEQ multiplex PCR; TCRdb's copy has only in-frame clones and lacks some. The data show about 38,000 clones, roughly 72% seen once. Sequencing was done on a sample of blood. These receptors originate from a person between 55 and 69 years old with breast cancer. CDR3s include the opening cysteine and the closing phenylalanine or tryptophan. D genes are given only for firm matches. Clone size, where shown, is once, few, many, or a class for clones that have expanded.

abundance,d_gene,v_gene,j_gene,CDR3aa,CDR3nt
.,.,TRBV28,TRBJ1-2,CASGSNYGYTF,TGTGCCAGCGGCAGTAACTATGGCTACACCTTC
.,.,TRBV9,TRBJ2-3,CASSPSTDTQYF,TGTGCCAGCAGCCCTTCCACAGATACGCAGTATTTT
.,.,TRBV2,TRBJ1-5,CASSAGGYSNQPQHF,TGTGCCAGCAGTGCTGGAGGATATAGCAATCAGCCCCAGCATTTT
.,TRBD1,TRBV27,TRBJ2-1,CATGTGYNEQFF,TGTGCCACCGGGACAGGCTACAATGAGCAGTTCTTC
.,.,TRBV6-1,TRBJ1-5,CASRPPGPWDQPQHF,TGTGCCAGCAGACCCCCGGGCCCATGGGATCAGCCCCAGCATTTT
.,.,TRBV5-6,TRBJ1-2,CASSPISGSYGYTF,TGTGCCAGCAGCCCCATTTCTGGGTCCTATGGCTACACCTTC
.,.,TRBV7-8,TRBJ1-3,CASSLNAVGNTIYF,TGTGCCAGCAGCTTAAATGCAGTTGGAAACACCATATATTTT
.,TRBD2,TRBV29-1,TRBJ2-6,CSVGAGGSSGANVLTF,TGCAGCGTTGGTGCGGGAGGAAGCTCTGGGGCCAACGTCCTGACTTTC
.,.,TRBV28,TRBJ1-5,CASLTRGQGNQPQHF,TGTGCCAGCTTGACTAGAGGTCAAGGCAATCAGCCCCAGCATTTT
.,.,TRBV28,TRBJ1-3,CASSDSSRSGNTIYF,TGTGCCAGCAGTGACAGTTCTAGGTCTGGAAACACCATATATTTT
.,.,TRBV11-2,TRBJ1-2,CASSLDRGSRGYTF,TGTGCCAGCAGCTTAGACCGCGGCTCGCGTGGCTACACCTTC
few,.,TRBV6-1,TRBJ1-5,CASIFGGAGQPQHF,TGTGCCAGCATCTTTGGGGGTGCGGGTCAGCCCCAGCATTTT
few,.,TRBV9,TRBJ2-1,CASSGNLEQFF,TGTGCCAGCAGCGGAAATCTTGAGCAGTTCTTC
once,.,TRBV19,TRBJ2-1,CASSEGSSYNEQFF,TGTGCCAGTAGTGAGGGTAGCTCCTACAATGAGCAGTTCTTC
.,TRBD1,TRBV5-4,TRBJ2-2,CASSLGAGQGRTGELFF,TGTGCCAGCAGCTTGGGGGCCGGACAGGGAAGAACCGGGGAGCTGTTTTTT
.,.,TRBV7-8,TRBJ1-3,CASSWASGNTIYF,TGTGCCAGCAGCTGGGCGTCTGGAAACACCATATATTTT
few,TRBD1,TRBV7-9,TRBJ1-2,CASSLADRVGYTF,TGTGCCAGCAGCTTAGCGGACAGGGTGGGCTACACCTTC
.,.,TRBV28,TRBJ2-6,CASGGISGANVLTF,TGTGCCAGCGGTGGGATCTCTGGGGCCAACGTCCTGACTTTC
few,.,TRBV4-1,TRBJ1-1,CASSQAPSVGEAFF,TGCGCCAGCAGCCAAGCCCCGTCGGTGGGTGAAGCTTTCTTT
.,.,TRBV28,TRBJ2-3,CASSPELFSTDTQYF,TGTGCCAGCAGTCCCGAGCTCTTCAGCACAGATACGCAGTATTTT
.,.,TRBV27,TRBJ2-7,CASSLTGGPFYEQYF,TGTGCCAGCAGTTTAACCGGGGGACCTTTCTACGAGCAGTACTTC
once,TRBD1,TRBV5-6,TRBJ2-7,CASTGGPPYEQYF,TGTGCCAGCACAGGGGGCCCTCCCTACGAGCAGTACTTC
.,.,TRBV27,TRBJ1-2,CASSTGNGYTF,TGTGCCAGCAGCACAGGGAATGGCTACACCTTC
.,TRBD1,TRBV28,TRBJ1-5,CASRDRQGYQPQHF,TGTGCCAGCCGGGACCGACAGGGCTATCAGCCCCAGCATTTT
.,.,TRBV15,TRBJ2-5,CATSREWGSGRAQYF,TGTGCCACCAGCAGAGAGTGGGGTAGCGGACGAGCCCAGTACTTC
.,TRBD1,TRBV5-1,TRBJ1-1,CASGKAGTGEATEAFF,TGCGCCTCCGGTAAAGCCGGGACAGGGGAGGCAACTGAAGCTTTCTTT
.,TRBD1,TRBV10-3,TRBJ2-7,CAISLGQSYEQYF,TGTGCCATCAGTTTGGGACAGTCCTACGAGCAGTACTTC
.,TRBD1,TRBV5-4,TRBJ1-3,CASSAGTGGNTIYF,TGTGCCAGCAGCGCCGGGACAGGGGGAAACACCATATATTTT
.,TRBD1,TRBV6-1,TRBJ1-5,CASSTDRVPNQPQHF,TGTGCCAGCAGCACGGACAGGGTCCCGAATCAGCCCCAGCATTTT
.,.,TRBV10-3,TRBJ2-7,CAIRDGSYEQYF,TGTGCCATCAGAGACGGCTCCTACGAGCAGTACTTC
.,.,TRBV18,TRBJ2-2,CASSAFRRELFF,TGTGCCAGCTCGGCTTTTAGAAGGGAGCTGTTTTTT
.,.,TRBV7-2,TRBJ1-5,CASSLGSGNSNQPQHF,TGTGCCAGCAGCTTAGGTTCGGGGAATAGCAATCAGCCCCAGCATTTT
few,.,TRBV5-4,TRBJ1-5,CASSSEGVNSNQPQHF,TGTGCCAGCAGCTCGGAAGGGGTCAATAGCAATCAGCCCCAGCATTTT
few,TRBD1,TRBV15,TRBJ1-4,CATSRGTGNEKLFF,TGTGCCACCAGCAGAGGGACAGGGAATGAAAAACTGTTTTTT
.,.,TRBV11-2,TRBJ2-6,CASSRRYSGANVLTF,TGTGCCAGCAGCCGACGATACTCTGGGGCCAACGTCCTGACTTTC
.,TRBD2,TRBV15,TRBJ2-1,CATSREGGLAYNEQFF,TGTGCCACCAGCAGAGAGGGGGGACTAGCGTACAATGAGCAGTTCTTC
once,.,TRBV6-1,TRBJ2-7,CASSEGLSFGQYF,TGTGCCAGCAGTGAAGGATTATCTTTCGGGCAGTACTTC
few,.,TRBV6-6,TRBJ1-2,CASRKAQDYGYTF,TGTGCCAGCAGGAAAGCACAGGACTATGGCTACACCTTC
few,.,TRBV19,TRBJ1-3,CASRASSGNTIYF,TGTGCCAGTAGGGCGTCCTCTGGAAACACCATATATTTT
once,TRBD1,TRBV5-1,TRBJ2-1,CASSWGQEGNEQFF,TGCGCCAGCAGCTGGGGACAGGAGGGCAATGAGCAGTTCTTC
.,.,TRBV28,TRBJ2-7,CASSSTYEQYF,TGTGCCAGCAGCTCGACCTACGAGCAGTACTTC
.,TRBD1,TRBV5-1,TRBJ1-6,CASSGTRDRNKHSPLHF,TGCGCCAGCAGTGGGACCCGGGACAGGAATAAACATTCACCCCTCCACTTT
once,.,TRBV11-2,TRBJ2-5,CASSTHGTPQETQYF,TGTGCCAGCAGCACCCACGGGACGCCCCAAGAGACCCAGTACTTC
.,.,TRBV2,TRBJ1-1,CASSDWTIPRAFF,TGTGCCAGCAGCGACTGGACGATCCCCCGGGCTTTCTTT
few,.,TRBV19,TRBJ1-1,CASSPNREVEAFF,TGTGCCAGTAGTCCGAACAGGGAGGTTGAAGCTTTCTTT
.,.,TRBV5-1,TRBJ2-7,CASSLEGEAPYEQYF,TGCGCCAGCAGCCTCGAGGGGGAGGCACCCTACGAGCAGTACTTC
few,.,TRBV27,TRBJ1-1,CASSSKQGWNTEAFF,TGTGCCAGCAGTTCGAAACAGGGTTGGAACACTGAAGCTTTCTTT
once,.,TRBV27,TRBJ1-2,CASSFQPNYGYTF,TGTGCCAGCAGTTTTCAGCCTAACTATGGCTACACCTTC